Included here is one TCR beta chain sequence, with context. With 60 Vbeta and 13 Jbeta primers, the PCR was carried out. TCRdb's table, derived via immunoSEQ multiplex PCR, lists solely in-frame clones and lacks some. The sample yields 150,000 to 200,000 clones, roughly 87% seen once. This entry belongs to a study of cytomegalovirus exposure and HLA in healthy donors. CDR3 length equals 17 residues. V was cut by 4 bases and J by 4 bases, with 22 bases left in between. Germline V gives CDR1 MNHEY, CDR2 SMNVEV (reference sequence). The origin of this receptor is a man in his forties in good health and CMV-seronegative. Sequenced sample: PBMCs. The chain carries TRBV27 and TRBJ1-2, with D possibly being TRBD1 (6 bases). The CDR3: CASSSRGGAGAGYGYTF. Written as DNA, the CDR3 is TGTGCCAGCAGTTCCCGAGGGGGGGCAGGGGCAGGCTATGGCTACACCTTC.